One and the same sample provided the 18 T cell receptor beta chains below, sequenced in a study of T cells in localized non-small cell lung cancer. Clones were sequenced by immunoSEQ multiplex PCR, and TCRdb holds only the in-frame ones, with some missing. The data contain roughly 13,000 clones, more than 75% of them singletons. This specimen consisted of peripheral blood, obtained before any cancer treatment. These receptors all stem from an older male donor with stage I squamous cell lung carcinoma.

The V call is TRBV18, the J call TRBJ1-5; possibly TRBD1 for D (5 bases). Germline CDR1 KGHSH, CDR2 LQKENI. Trimming shortened V by 3 bases and J by 0 bases, and 9 bases separated the two germline ends. This CDR3 spans 15 amino acids. The CDR3 DNA follows: TGTGCCAGCTCACCGAACGGGGGTAGCAATCAGCCCCAGCATTTT. Residues: CASSPNGGSNQPQHF.

With respect to this clone: One junction end disagrees with the germline gene, perhaps due to a read error. The same CDR3 is also encoded by other DNA sequences in this sample. This chain links TRBV15 with TRBJ2-7; no firm D call. The CDR3 extends over 13 amino acids. The V gene's germline CDR1 is LNHNV and CDR2 YYDKDF (reference sequence). The CDR3 sequence: CATSREAFYEQYF. CDR3 DNA sequence: TGTGCCACCAGTAGAGAAGCATTCTACGAGCAGTACTTC.

In DNA, the CDR3 is TGTGCCAGCAGTTGGCCCCAGGCTGGAAACATTCAGTACTTC. Amino acid sequence: CASSWPQAGNIQYF. This chain connects TRBV28 to TRBJ2-4; D gene ambiguous. The V and J ends lost 4 bases and 6 bases respectively, with 13 bases between them. CDR3 length: 14 residues. Germline loops: CDR1 MDHEN, CDR2 SYDVKM.

V gene TRBV30 combines with J gene TRBJ2-5, with 7 bases identical to TRBD1. The germline V gene encodes CDR1 GTSNPN and CDR2 SVGIG (reference sequence). V shed 0 bases and J 11 bases; nucleotides not matched to a gene: 12. The CDR3 length is 14 residues. This chain's CDR3 is CAWSVRTAQGEQYF. The CDR3 region has the DNA TGTGCCTGGAGTGTAAGGACAGCCCAGGGGGAGCAGTACTTC.

This rearrangement joins TRBV6-1 to TRBJ1-1, with D possibly TRBD1 on 5 matching bases. In germline, CDR1 is MNHNS, CDR2 SASEGT. This CDR3 is 16 amino acids long. The V and J ends lost 1 base and 0 bases respectively, with 12 bases between them. The CDR3 DNA sequence: TGTGCCAGCAGTGAAGTAGGGGCGACGATGAACACTGAAGCTTTCTTT. This gives the protein CASSEVGATMNTEAFF.

The chain joins TRBV18 to TRBJ1-2; 8 nucleotides match TRBD1. The germline gives CDR1 KGHSH, CDR2 LQKENI. The CDR3 loop spans 14 amino acids. The trim removed 2 bases at V and 8 bases at J, leaving 7 bases unmatched. CDR3 amino acids: CASSPGTGSGGYTF. CDR3 sequence (DNA): TGTGCCAGCTCACCAGGGACAGGTTCGGGCGGCTACACCTTC.

The CDR3 DNA follows: TGTGCCAGCAGTACACAGGGGCTGAACACCGGGGAGCTGTTTTTT. Translated, it gives CASSTQGLNTGELFF. The chain combines TRBV2 with TRBJ2-2; 7 nucleotides agree with TRBD1. The CDR3 runs to 15 residues. Germline-derived CDR1 and CDR2 are SNHLY and FYNNEI. J was trimmed by 1 base and V by 5 bases; bases with no gene match: 4.

This rearrangement joins TRBV5-5 to TRBJ1-4; the D gene is possibly TRBD1 (5 bases). This CDR3 has 15 amino acids. The V gene's germline CDR1 is SGHKS and CDR2 YYEKEE (reference sequence). Trimming took 4 bases from V and 4 from J, leaving 14 bases between them. For the CDR3, the DNA is TGTGCCAGCAGCCTTGGCGGGACGGATAATGAAAAACTGTTTTTT. Translated: CASSLGGTDNEKLFF.

This clone came up once. V usage is TRBV7-9 and J usage is TRBJ1-2; D possibly corresponds to TRBD1 (6 bases). Trimming cost V 2 bases and J 8 bases, with 18 bases left between them. This CDR3 spans 15 amino acids. CDR1 SEHNR and CDR2 FQNEAQ come from the germline V gene (reference sequence). The CDR3 region is CASSLPQGREEGYTF. The CDR3 DNA sequence: TGTGCCAGCAGCTTACCCCAGGGGCGGGAGGAGGGCTACACCTTC.

Relative to its sample, this clone is medium-sized. The chain joins TRBV28 to TRBJ2-5; 9 bases map to TRBD1. Unmatched junction bases numbered 5, after V lost 5 bases and J lost 4 bases. The CDR3 has 14 residues. Germline V gene sequence: CDR1 MDHEN, CDR2 SYDVKM. In DNA form, the CDR3 reads TGTGCCAGCAGTCGGACAGGGGTAACAGAGACCCAGTACTTC. This codes for CASSRTGVTETQYF.

The chain is built from TRBV6-5 and TRBJ2-1; 9 bases fit TRBD2. After removal of 2 bases from V and 6 bases from J, the junction contained 5 bases not matched to a gene. Germline CDR1 and CDR2: MNHEY and SVGAGI. This CDR3 contains 15 residues. The CDR3 DNA reads TGTGCCAGCAGTTACGGGGCGGGAGGGAGCAATGAGCAGTTCTTC. It codes for CASSYGAGGSNEQFF.

A single count supports this clone. The chain combines TRBV2 with TRBJ2-4; 9 nucleotides match TRBD1. CDR1 and CDR2 from the germline V gene are SNHLY and FYNNEI. There are 15 residues in the CDR3. V was pared by 4 bases and J by 7 bases, with 8 bases of the junction left unmatched. The CDR3 loop reads CASSGGTGWINIQYF. For the CDR3, the DNA is TGTGCCAGCAGTGGAGGGACAGGGTGGATTAACATTCAGTACTTC. Full variable domain (rest looked up from reference TRBV2 and TRBJ2-4): EPEVTQTPSHQVTQMGQEVILRCVPISNHLYFYWYRQILGQKVEFLVSFYNNEISEKSEIFDDQFSVERPDGSNFTLKIRSTKLEDSAMYFCASSGGTGWINIQYFGAGTRLSVL.

The V call is TRBV10-1, the J call TRBJ1-1; TRBD1 matches at 8 bases. Germline CDR1 and CDR2: WNHNN and SYGVQD (reference sequence). Trimming cost V 5 bases and J 5 bases; bases outside gene matches: 10. This CDR3 region has 15 residues. The CDR3 nucleotides are TGCGCCAGCAGTACCGGGACAGGTCGGGGGACTGAAGCTTTCTTT. Translating gives CASSTGTGRGTEAFF.

This sequence joins TRBV5-1 and TRBJ1-1, with D perhaps matching TRBD1 (5 bases). V lost 7 bases, J lost 1 base, and 14 bases lay in between. The germline gives CDR1 SGHRS, CDR2 YFSETQ. This CDR3 contains 14 residues. CDR3 in amino acids: CASGTGQGNTEAFF. DNA of the CDR3: TGCGCCAGCGGGACTGGGCAGGGGAACACTGAAGCTTTCTTT.

This rearrangement joins TRBV2 to TRBJ2-7; weak D call: TRBD1 (5 bases). Germline V gene sequence: CDR1 SNHLY, CDR2 FYNNEI. The V end lost 1 base, the J end lost 1 base, and 8 bases lay between the germline ends. CDR3 length: 14 residues. The CDR3 coding sequence is TGTGCCAGCAGTGAAGGGGGCCGTTCCTACGAGCAGTACTTC. Protein: CASSEGGRSYEQYF.

The rearrangement uses TRBV19 and TRBJ2-1, with 10 nucleotides matching TRBD1. V lost 3 bases to trimming and J lost 7 bases; unmatched junction nucleotides: 6. CDR1 LNHDA and CDR2 SQIVND come from the germline V gene (reference sequence). The CDR3 spans 15 residues. DNA for the CDR3: TGTGCCAGTAGTATTTGGGGACAGGGGATAAATGAGCAGTTCTTC. Protein sequence: CASSIWGQGINEQFF.

With regard to this clone: One end of the junction does not line up with germline, which may come from a read error. The V and J genes are TRBV6-1 and TRBJ2-5; no reliable D call. The J call may be in error: the DNA end matches TRBJ2-7 better. The CDR3 spans 14 residues. Germline CDR1 reads MNHNS; CDR2 reads SASEGT. CDR3 coding DNA: TGCGCCAGCAGTGAACAGACAAACTCCTACGAGCAGTACTTC. It is translated as CASSEQTNSYEQYF.

The chain employs TRBV5-1 and TRBJ2-7; TRBD2 matches at 7 bases. The J segment lost 2 bases and the V segment lost 5 bases, leaving 4 bases of the junction unmatched. From germline, CDR1 is SGHRS and CDR2 YFSETQ. The CDR3 contains 13 residues. The CDR3 loop is CASRPSGTYEQYF. The CDR3, as DNA: TGCGCCAGCAGGCCTAGCGGCACCTACGAGCAGTACTTC.